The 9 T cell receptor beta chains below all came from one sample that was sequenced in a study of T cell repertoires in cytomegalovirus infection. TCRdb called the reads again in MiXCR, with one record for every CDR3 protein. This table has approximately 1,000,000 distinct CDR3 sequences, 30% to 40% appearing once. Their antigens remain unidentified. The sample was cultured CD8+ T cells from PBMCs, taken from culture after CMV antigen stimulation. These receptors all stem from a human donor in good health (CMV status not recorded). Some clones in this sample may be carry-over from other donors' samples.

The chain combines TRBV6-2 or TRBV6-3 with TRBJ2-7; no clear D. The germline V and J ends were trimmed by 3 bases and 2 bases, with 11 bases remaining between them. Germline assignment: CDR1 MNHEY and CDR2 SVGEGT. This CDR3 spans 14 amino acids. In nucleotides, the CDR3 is TGTGCCAGCAGTTATTTGGACGGTACCTACGAGCAGTACGTC. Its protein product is CASSYLDGTYEQYV.

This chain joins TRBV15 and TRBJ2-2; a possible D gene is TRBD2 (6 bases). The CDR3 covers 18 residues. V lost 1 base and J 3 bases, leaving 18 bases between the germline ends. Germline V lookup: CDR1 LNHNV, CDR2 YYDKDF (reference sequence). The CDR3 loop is CATSRGGDSFTDTGELFF. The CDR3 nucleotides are TGTGCCACCAGCAGAGGAGGGGACTCTTTCACGGACACCGGGGAGCTGTTTTTT.

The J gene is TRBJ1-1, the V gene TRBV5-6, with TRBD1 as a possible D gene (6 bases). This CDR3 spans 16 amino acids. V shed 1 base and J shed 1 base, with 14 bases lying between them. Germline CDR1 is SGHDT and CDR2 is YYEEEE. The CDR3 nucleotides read TGTGCCAGCAGCTTGACCGTGGGAGGGGGGAACACTGAAGCTTTCTTT. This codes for CASSLTVGGGNTEAFF.

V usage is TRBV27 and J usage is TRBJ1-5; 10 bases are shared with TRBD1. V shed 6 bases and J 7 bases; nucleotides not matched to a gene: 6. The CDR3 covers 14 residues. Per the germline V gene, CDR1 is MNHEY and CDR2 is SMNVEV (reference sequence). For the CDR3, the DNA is TGTGCCAGCAGCACGACAGGGGGCGGACAGCCCCAGCATTTT. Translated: CASSTTGGGQPQHF.

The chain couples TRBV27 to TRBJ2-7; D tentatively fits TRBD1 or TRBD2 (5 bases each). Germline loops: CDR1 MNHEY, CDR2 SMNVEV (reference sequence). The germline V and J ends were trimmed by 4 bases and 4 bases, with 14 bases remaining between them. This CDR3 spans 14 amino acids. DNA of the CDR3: TGTGCCAGCAGTTCCCCCCGGGACGGGTACGAGCAGTACTTC. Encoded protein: CASSSPRDGYEQYF.

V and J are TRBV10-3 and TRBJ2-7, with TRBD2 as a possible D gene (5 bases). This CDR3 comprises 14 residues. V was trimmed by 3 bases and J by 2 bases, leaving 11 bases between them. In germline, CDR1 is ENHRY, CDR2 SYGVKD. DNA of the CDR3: TGTGCCATCAGTGAAGGAGGCAAACCCTACGAGCAGTACTTC. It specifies CAISEGGKPYEQYF.

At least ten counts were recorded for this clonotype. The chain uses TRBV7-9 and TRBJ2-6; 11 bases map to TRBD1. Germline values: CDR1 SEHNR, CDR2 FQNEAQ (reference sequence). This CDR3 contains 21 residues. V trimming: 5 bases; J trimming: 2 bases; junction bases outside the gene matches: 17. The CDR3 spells CASSPKAGTGGLTAGANVLTF. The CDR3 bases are TGTGCCAGCAGCCCCAAGGCCGGGACAGGGGGATTGACGGCTGGGGCCAACGTCCTGACTTTC.

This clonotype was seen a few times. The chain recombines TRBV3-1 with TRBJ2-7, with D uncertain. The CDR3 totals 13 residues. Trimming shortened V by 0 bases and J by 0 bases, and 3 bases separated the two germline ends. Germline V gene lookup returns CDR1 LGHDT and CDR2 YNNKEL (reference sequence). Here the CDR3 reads CASSQDYSYEQYF. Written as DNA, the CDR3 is TGTGCCAGCAGCCAAGATTACTCCTACGAGCAGTACTTC.

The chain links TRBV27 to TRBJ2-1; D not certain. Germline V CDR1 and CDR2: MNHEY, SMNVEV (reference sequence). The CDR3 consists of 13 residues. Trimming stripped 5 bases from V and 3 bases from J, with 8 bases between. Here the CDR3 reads CASSKPGYNEQFF. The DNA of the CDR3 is TGTGCCAGCAGTAAGCCAGGCTACAATGAGCAGTTCTTC.